This T cell receptor beta chain was recorded in a study of CD8+CD57+ T cells in acquired aplastic anemia. The wider study: When averaged, DNA from sorted CD4+ and CD8+ cells came to 2.5 to 3.5 ug. Where healthy donors were concerned, CD4+ cells averaged around 9.9 million reads.

V lost 0 bases and J 4 bases, leaving 4 bases between the germline ends. Germline assignment: CDR1 LNHNV and CDR2 YYDKDF (reference sequence). The CDR3 runs to 12 residues. Study conclusions and caveats: Patients and controls shared over 25 CD8+ CDR3 sequences, which appeared highly expressed in patients and within their immunodominant clones.

Researchers used genomic DNA as the template to profile TCR beta VDJ and CDR3. TCRdb analysed the reads with MiXCR anew, one entry per CDR3 protein. Among 180,000 or so distinct CDR3 sequences listed, about half were seen once. With regard to this clonotype: Its antigen is currently unknown.

The rearrangement links TRBV15 to TRBJ2-7; D gene uncertain. This clonotype was obtained from a human donor in good health. The sample comprised sorted CD4+, CD8+, or CD8+CD57+ T cells (not recorded which) from PBMCs. In DNA form, the CDR3 reads TGTGCCACCAGCAGAGACGCTTACGAGCAGTACTTC. Protein sequence: CATSRDAYEQYF.